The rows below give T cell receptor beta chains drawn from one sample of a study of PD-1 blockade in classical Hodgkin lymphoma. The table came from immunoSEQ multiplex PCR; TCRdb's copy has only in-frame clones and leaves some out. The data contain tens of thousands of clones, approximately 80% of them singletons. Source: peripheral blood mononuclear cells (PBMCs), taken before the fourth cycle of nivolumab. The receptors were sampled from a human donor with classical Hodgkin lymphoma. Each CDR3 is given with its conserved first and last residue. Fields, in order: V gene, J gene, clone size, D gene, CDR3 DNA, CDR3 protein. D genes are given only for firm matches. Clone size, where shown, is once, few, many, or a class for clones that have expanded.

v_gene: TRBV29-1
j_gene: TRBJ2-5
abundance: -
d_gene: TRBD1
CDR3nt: TGCAGCGTCTACAGGGGTTCTGAGACCCAGTACTTC
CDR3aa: CSVYRGSETQYF

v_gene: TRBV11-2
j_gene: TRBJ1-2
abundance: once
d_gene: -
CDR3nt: TGTGCCAGCAGCCCCGCCGCCCTCTATGGCTACACCTTC
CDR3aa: CASSPAALYGYTF

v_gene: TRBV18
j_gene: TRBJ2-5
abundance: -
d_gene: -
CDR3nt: TGTGCCAGCTCTACGGGAGTCCAAGAGACCCAGTACTTC
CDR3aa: CASSTGVQETQYF

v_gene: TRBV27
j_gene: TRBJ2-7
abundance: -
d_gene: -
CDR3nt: TGTGCCAGCAGGTCACAGGATCCCTACGAGCAGTACTTC
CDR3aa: CASRSQDPYEQYF

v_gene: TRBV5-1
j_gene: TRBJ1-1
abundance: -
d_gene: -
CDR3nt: TGCGCCAGCAGTCGCCCCTTGGATCTTACTACAGGGCCTGAAGCTTTCTTT
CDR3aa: CASSRPLDLTTGPEAFF

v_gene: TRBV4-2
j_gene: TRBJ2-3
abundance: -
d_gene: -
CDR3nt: TGTGCCAGCAGCCCCCACCCGGGGGAGCTCACGGATACGCAGTATTTT
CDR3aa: CASSPHPGELTDTQYF

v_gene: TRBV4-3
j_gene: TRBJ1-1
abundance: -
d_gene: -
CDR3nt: TGCGCCAGCAGCCAAGAGGGGGGCGGCACTGAAGCTTTCTTT
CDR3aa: CASSQEGGGTEAFF

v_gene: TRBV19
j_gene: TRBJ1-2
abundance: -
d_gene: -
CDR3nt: TGTGCCAGTAGAAGACAGGTCGTCGACCATGGCTACACCTTC
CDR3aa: CASRRQVVDHGYTF

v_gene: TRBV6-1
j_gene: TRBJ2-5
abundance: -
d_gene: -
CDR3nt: TGTGCCAGCAGTGACTTCTCGGGGAGGGAGACCCAGTACTTC
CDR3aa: CASSDFSGRETQYF

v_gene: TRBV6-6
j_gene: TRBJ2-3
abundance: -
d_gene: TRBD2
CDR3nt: TGTGCCAGCAGCCTAGCGGGAGGAGACACAGATACGCAGTATTTT
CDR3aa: CASSLAGGDTDTQYF

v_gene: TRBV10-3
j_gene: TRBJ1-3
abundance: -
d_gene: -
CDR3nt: TGTGCCATCACCCTCGCCCTGGGAAACACCATATATTTT
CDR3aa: CAITLALGNTIYF

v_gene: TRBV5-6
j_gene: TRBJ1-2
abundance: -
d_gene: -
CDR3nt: TGTGCCAGCAGCTTGGATTCTTTTTCAGGGGAGGACTATGGCTACACCTTC
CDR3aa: CASSLDSFSGEDYGYTF

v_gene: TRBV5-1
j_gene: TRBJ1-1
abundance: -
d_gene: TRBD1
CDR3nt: TGCGCCAGCAGCCCTCGACAGGGGAGCAACACTGAAGCTTTCTTT
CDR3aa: CASSPRQGSNTEAFF

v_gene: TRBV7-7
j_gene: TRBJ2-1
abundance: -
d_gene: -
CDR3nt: TGTGCTAGCAGCGCGCGCATGGGGGACCCCGTTGATGAGCAGTTCTTC
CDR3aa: CASSARMGDPVDEQFF

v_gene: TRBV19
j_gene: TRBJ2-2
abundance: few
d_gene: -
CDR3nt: TGTGCCAACCAGTGGCGGAACACCGGGGAGCTGTTTTTT
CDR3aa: CANQWRNTGELFF

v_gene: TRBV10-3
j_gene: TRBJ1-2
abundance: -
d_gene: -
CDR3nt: TGTGCCATCAACACTCAGGGGTATGGCTACACCTTC
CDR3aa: CAINTQGYGYTF

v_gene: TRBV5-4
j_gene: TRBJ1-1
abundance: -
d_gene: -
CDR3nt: TGTGCCAGCAGCCCCGGAGGGACATTAATGAACACTGAAGCTTTCTTT
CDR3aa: CASSPGGTLMNTEAFF

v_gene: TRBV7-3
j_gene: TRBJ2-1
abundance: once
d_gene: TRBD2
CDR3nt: TGTGCCAGCAGCACGGGGGGTTACAATGAGCAGTTCTTC
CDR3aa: CASSTGGYNEQFF

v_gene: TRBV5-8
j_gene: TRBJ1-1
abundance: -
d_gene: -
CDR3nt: TGTGCCAGCAGCTTGGACCTCAGGGGAACTGAAGCTTTCTTT
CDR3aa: CASSLDLRGTEAFF

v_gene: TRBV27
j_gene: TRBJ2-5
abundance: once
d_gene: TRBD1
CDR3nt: TGTGCCAGCAGTTTTTTGGGGACAGGCCCTACAAGGTTAAGAGAGACCCAGTACTTC
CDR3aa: CASSFLGTGPTRLRETQYF

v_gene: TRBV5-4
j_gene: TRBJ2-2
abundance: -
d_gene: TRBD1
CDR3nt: TGTGCCAGCAGCCCCGGACAGGGGAGGGGGGAGCTGTTTTTT
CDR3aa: CASSPGQGRGELFF

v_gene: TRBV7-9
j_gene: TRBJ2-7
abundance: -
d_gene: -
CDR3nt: TGTGCCAGCAGCTTAGATGGACAGAATTACGAGCAGTACTTC
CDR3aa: CASSLDGQNYEQYF

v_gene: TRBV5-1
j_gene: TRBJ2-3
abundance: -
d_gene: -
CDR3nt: TGCGCCAGCAGCTTGGCCGGGCAGATAGATACGCAGTATTTT
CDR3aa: CASSLAGQIDTQYF

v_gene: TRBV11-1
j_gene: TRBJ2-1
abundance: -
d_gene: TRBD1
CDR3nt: TGTGCCAGCAGCCCGATCACGACAGGGCTTCAGCAGTTCTTC
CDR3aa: CASSPITTGLQQFF

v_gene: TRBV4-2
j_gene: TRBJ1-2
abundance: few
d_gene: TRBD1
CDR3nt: TGTGCCAGCAGCCAAAATCTCCGGACAGGGGATTCCTATGGCTACACCTTC
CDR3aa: CASSQNLRTGDSYGYTF